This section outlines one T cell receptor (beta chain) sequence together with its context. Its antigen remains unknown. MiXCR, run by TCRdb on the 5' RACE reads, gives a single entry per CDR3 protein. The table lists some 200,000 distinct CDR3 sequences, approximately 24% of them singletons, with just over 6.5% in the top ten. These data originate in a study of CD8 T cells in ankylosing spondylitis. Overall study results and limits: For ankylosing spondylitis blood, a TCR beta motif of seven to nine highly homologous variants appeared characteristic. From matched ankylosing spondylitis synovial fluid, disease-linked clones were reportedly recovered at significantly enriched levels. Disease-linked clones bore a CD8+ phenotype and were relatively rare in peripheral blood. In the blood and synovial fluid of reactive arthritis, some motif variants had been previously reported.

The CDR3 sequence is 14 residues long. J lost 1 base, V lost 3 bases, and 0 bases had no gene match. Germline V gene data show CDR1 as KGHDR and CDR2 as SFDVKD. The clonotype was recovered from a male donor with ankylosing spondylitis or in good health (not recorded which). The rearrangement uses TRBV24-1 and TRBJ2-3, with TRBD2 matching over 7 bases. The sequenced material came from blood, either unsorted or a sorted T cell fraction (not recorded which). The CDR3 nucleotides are TGTGCCACCAGTGATACTAGCGGCACAGATACGCAGTATTTT. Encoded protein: CATSDTSGTDTQYF.